This TCR beta chain was found in a study of T cells after yellow fever vaccination (dated by TCRdb to about 2019). A note on the overall study: The SMART-Seq v4 Ultra Low Input RNA kit was used to prepare libraries from fractions with low cell numbers. Bulk TCR alpha and beta repertoires were sequenced longitudinally to track T-cell clones before and after primary and booster YFV17D yellow fever vaccination. Two healthy male donors made up the cohort, one aged 18 to 29 years and the other aged 30 to 39 years. Bulk PBMC replicates and cell subsets were isolated from blood drawn at multiple timepoints before and after both primary and secondary immunization. General conclusions and limits of the study: A small fraction of clonotypes appeared in both the CD4 and CD8 compartments, likely as a result of convergent recombination. Because abundant contaminating clonotypes from the bulk population could be contained in FACS-sorted repertoires, computational filtering was required. After the booster, most of the clones that had expanded following primary vaccination were detected again (96% of CD4 and roughly nine tenths of CD8), which suggests that memory was broadly maintained. The secondary T-cell response was weaker than the primary response but faster, peaking on day 5 instead of day 15. The study included only two donors, which limits how far the findings can be generalized.

The treatment or condition label, read with the paper, signifies: live attenuated yellow fever vaccine strain. At each blood-draw timepoint, two biological replicates of bulk PBMCs were obtained. A standard Ficoll-Paque protocol was used to isolate PBMCs from peripheral blood. RNA was extracted with TriZol from bulk PBMCs, CD4 and CD8 fractions, and dextramer-positive and dextramer-negative fractions. As regards this clonotype: It has no known antigen specificity. Within one base of it there is no much larger clone, and no base qualities were kept.

The germline V gene encodes CDR1 MNHEY and CDR2 SMNVEV (reference sequence). Trimming costs V 11 bases and J 5 bases, and their ends lie 16 bases apart. The CDR3 runs 13 residues from the cysteine to the phenylalanine. Left in the record is the CDR3 DNA by itself, 39 bases read in frame from the first base. TCR cDNA was synthesized by 5'RACE template switching, which introduced a universal primer site and unique molecular identifiers. Priming of cDNA synthesis was performed from both the TCR alpha and TCR beta constant segments. Library amplification involved two PCR steps, and the second step added sample barcodes and sequencing adapters. Sequencing of the libraries was done on either Illumina HiSeq 2500 (2x100 bp) or NovaSeq (2x150 bp). From the authors' description of their analysis: Reads were demultiplexed and collapsed into UMI consensus sequences with MIGEC, and V(D)J alignment was performed with MiXCR. Using edgeR on replicate PBMC samples, clonotypes were called vaccine-responding if FDR was below 0.01 and the log2 fold change was above 5 up to day 15. CD4 or CD8 identity was assigned to each bulk clonotype according to whether the clonotype was present at higher abundance in the sequenced CD4 repertoire or the sequenced CD8 repertoire. TCRdb handled the public reads itself, with Q25 trimming in fastp and clone calling in MiXCR, and kept productive beta chains. Merged by CDR3 protein, the rows form single entries marked with the most common genes and DNA. It is TCRdb's table, rather than the study itself, that gives the V and J calls and clone size. Counted in this sample were roughly 520,000 distinct CDR3 sequences; just over 20% of them appeared once. Of the sample, roughly a sixth falls within the top ten clones.

This clonotype originated in a man aged 18 to 29 who received the YFV17D yellow fever vaccine. Sequencing was performed on PBMCs, taken 20 to 25 days after the first yellow fever vaccination. The chain couples TRBV27 to TRBJ1-5; a weak D assignment points to TRBD1 (5 bases agree). The CDR3 has the sequence CALRRGSDQPQHF. The DNA reads TGTGCCCTCAGAAGGGGCTCGGATCAGCCCCAGCATTTT.